The 15 T cell receptor beta chains reported below all come from one sample, sequenced in a study of blood T cells in healthy people across ages. The use of a sample-barcoded 5' primer and a J-beta primer mix characterized a second PCR of about 7 to 12 cycles. TCRdb recomputed calls from the 5' RACE reads with MiXCR, one row per CDR3 protein. The repertoire holds about 650,000 distinct CDR3 sequences, with approximately 29% as singletons. The specimen sequenced was blood. All receptors derive from a woman older than 75 in good health.

The chain carries TRBV29-1 and TRBJ2-7; TRBD1 matches at 7 bases. This CDR3 is 14 amino acids long. Germline-derived CDR1 and CDR2 are SQVTM and ANQGSEA. Trimming at V came to 5 bases and at J to 5 bases, leaving 12 bases not matched to a gene. The CDR3 sequence: CSVQTGFEANEQYF. In nucleotides, the CDR3 is TGCAGCGTTCAGACAGGGTTCGAAGCCAACGAGCAGTACTTC.

With regard to this clonotype: Since a much larger clone is just one base distant, this may be a read error. This sequence joins TRBV13 and TRBJ2-3; D perhaps matches TRBD1 (5 bases). Germline-derived CDR1 and CDR2 are PRHDT and FYEKMQ (reference sequence). This CDR3 comprises 13 residues. CDR3 sequence: CTSRRRDTDTQYF. CDR3 in DNA: TGTACCAGCAGGCGCAGGGACACAGATACGCAGTATTTT.

This clonotype was counted only a few times. The chain is built from TRBV20-1 and TRBJ2-1, with a weak D call TRBD2 (6 bases). CDR3 length: 13 amino acids. CDR1 and CDR2 from the germline V gene are DFQATT and SNEGSKA (reference sequence). Trimming stripped 1 base from V and 9 bases from J, with 13 bases between. The CDR3 reads CSARAPAGFEQFF. In nucleotides, the CDR3 is TGCAGTGCTAGAGCCCCTGCGGGGTTTGAGCAGTTCTTC.

Turning to this clonotype: This may stem from a read error, because a much larger clone lies one nucleotide away. The chain couples TRBV7-2 to TRBJ2-5; 11 positions match TRBD1. The CDR3 runs to 15 residues. V was pared by 1 base and J by 11 bases, with 9 bases of the junction left unmatched. The germline gives CDR1 SGHTA, CDR2 FQGNSA. The CDR3 sequence: CASSLGMGQGGEQYF. CDR3 sequence (DNA): TGTGCCAGCAGCTTAGGGATGGGACAGGGGGGTGAGCAGTACTTC.

The count of this clonotype is one. The germline gene is not matched at one end of the junction; a read error may be the cause. The chain carries TRBV6-6 and TRBJ2-5, with a possible D match to TRBD2 (5 bases). Germline lookup yields CDR1 MNHNY and CDR2 SVGAGI (reference sequence). CDR3 length: 11 amino acids. The CDR3 coding sequence is TGTGCGAGCAGCGGTCCCAATGAGCAGTACTTC. Translated, it gives CASSGPNEQYF.

Points on this clonotype: One end of the junction fails to match germline, which may point to a read error. The chain joins TRBV7-9 to TRBJ1-5; unclear D gene. This CDR3 has 12 amino acids. Germline CDR1 reads SEHNR; CDR2 reads FQNEAQ (reference sequence). This CDR3 reads CASSLDLEPRHF. CDR3 bases: TGTGCCAGCAGCTTGGACCTGGAACCCCGGCATTTT.

On this clonotype itself: A read error may explain this, as a much larger clone is one base away. The genes are TRBV20-1 and TRBJ1-1; TRBD1 might be the D (6 bases). CDR3 length: 14 residues. Germline assignment: CDR1 DFQATT and CDR2 SNEGSKA (reference sequence). The CDR3 region has the DNA TGCGGTGCTAGACCCCCCAGGGGTAACACTGAAGCTTTCTTT. Its translation is CGARPPRGNTEAFF.

This clonotype was observed many times. The chain combines TRBV7-3 with TRBJ2-1, with 9 positions matching TRBD1. CDR1 SGHTA and CDR2 FQGTGA come from the germline V gene. The CDR3 length is 14 residues. V lost 4 bases, J lost 10 bases, and 8 bases stayed unmatched. The CDR3 sequence is CASSSGTGSWEQFF. The DNA for the CDR3 is TGTGCCAGCAGCTCCGGGACAGGGTCATGGGAGCAGTTCTTC. Full variable domain (rest looked up from reference TRBV7-3 and TRBJ2-1): GAGVSQTPSNKVTEKGKYVELRCDPISGHTALYWYRQSLGQGPEFLIYFQGTGAADDSGLPNDRFFAVRPEGSVSTLKIQRTERGDSAVYLCASSSGTGSWEQFFGPGTRLTVL.

V usage is TRBV7-6 and J usage is TRBJ1-4; the D gene is possibly TRBD1 (5 bases). The germline gives CDR1 SGHVS, CDR2 FNYEAQ. This CDR3 region has 15 residues. V was clipped by 5 bases and J by 8 bases, with 18 bases between them. The CDR3 bases are TGTGCCAGCAGCGACCAGGGTTCGCCCGAAGAAAAACTGTTTTTT. Translated, it gives CASSDQGSPEEKLFF.

This clonotype was seen ten or more times. The V and J genes are TRBV3-1 and TRBJ2-3, with a possible D match to TRBD2 (6 bases). CDR3 size: 15 residues. V dropped 1 base and J dropped 0 bases, with 8 bases sitting between them. Per the germline V gene, CDR1 is LGHDT and CDR2 is YNNKEL (reference sequence). In nucleotides, the CDR3 is TGTGCCAGCAGCCAAGGGGGGAGGAGCACAGATACGCAGTATTTT. Translated: CASSQGGRSTDTQYF.

This rearrangement joins TRBV5-1 to TRBJ2-5; 7 nucleotides align to TRBD1. The J call is doubtful: the DNA matches TRBJ2-7 better. The CDR3 spans 14 residues. Germline-derived CDR1 and CDR2 are SGHRS and YFSETQ. CDR3 sequence: CASSLVSGGYEQYF. The CDR3 bases are TGCGCCAGCAGCTTGGTGTCAGGGGGATACGAGCAGTACTTC.

CDR3 in amino acids: CASSGMQGVIYEQYF. CDR3 sequence (DNA): TGTGCCAGCAGCGGAATGCAGGGGGTAATCTACGAGCAGTACTTC. The chain carries TRBV5-6 and TRBJ2-7; 7 nucleotides match TRBD1. Unmatched junction bases numbered 10, after V lost 4 bases and J lost 3 bases. Germline lookup yields CDR1 SGHDT and CDR2 YYEEEE. This CDR3 is 15 amino acids long.

Many counts were recorded for this clonotype. The genes are TRBV7-3 and TRBJ2-3, with TRBD2 as a possible D gene (5 bases). Trimming pared 5 bases from V and 2 bases from J, leaving 20 bases between. The CDR3 is 17 amino acids. Germline V gene lookup returns CDR1 SGHTA and CDR2 FQGTGA. CDR3 residues: CASSPTAATLATDTQYF. Here the CDR3 DNA reads TGTGCCAGCAGCCCGACCGCAGCAACCCTAGCCACAGATACGCAGTATTTT.

The genes are TRBV9 and TRBJ2-1; TRBD2 is a possible D gene (6 bases). Trimming removed 7 bases at V and 7 bases at J, with 21 bases between. The germline V gene encodes CDR1 SGDLS and CDR2 YYNGEE. The CDR3 loop spans 15 amino acids. The CDR3 sequence: CASDRGTADGNEQFF. The CDR3 DNA reads TGTGCCAGCGACCGGGGGACTGCCGATGGGAATGAGCAGTTCTTC.

As regards this clonotype: Just one base apart from a much larger clone, this may be a read error. The chain couples TRBV20-1 to TRBJ2-6; possibly TRBD1 for D (5 bases). The germline V gene encodes CDR1 DFQATT and CDR2 SNEGSKA (reference sequence). This CDR3 is built from 15 residues. The CDR3 loop reads CSARAESSGANALTF. CDR3 nucleotides: TGCAGTGCTAGGGCCGAGAGTTCTGGGGCCAACGCCCTGACTTTC.